This is a list of T cell receptor beta chains from one sample in a study of identical twins. TCRdb used MiXCR to reprocess the 5' RACE reads, holding one entry per CDR3 protein. Of 550,000 to 700,000 distinct CDR3 sequences listed, about 20% are singletons. The data also belong to a second study, concerning T cells expressing NK-cell markers.

The material sequenced was PBMCs. Receptors originate from a woman between 18 and 29 years old in good health. The CDR3 runs from the conserved cysteine through the conserved F or W. D genes are given only for firm matches. Rows may omit the clone size; those that give it use once, few, many or a size class.

v_gene,j_gene,d_gene,abundance,CDR3aa,CDR3nt
TRBV29-1,TRBJ2-7,TRBD1,NA,CSVWGTGSTYEQYF,TGCAGCGTGTGGGGGACAGGGTCTACCTACGAGCAGTACTTC
TRBV20-1,TRBJ1-6,NA,few,CSAREGTVYSPLHF,TGCAGTGCTAGAGAGGGAACCGTCTATTCACCCCTCCACTTT
TRBV20-1,TRBJ2-3,TRBD2,few,CSAEAGVTDTQYF,TGCAGTGCTGAAGCGGGGGTCACAGATACGCAGTATTTT
TRBV19,TRBJ1-3,TRBD1,once,CATGGRKRNTIYF,TGTGCCACAGGGGGCCGGAAAAGAAACACCATATATTTT
TRBV20-1,TRBJ1-2,NA,few,CSLEGKLYGYTF,TGCAGTCTCGAGGGGAAACTCTATGGCTACACCTTC
TRBV20-1,TRBJ2-1,TRBD2,NA,CSAHLGGVTYNEQFF,TGCAGTGCCCACCTTGGGGGGGTGACCTACAATGAGCAGTTCTTC
TRBV3-1,TRBJ2-7,TRBD2,few,CASSPYTAGLSYEQYF,TGTGCCAGCAGCCCCTATACAGCGGGATTGTCCTACGAGCAGTACTTC
TRBV7-3,TRBJ2-7,TRBD2,many,CASSSSGGEEQYF,TGTGCCAGCAGCTCCAGCGGGGGGGAAGAGCAGTACTTC
TRBV6-2/TRBV6-3,TRBJ2-7,NA,few,CASSGRAHHEQYF,TGTGCCAGCAGCGGGCGCGCTCACCACGAGCAGTACTTC
TRBV20-1,TRBJ2-7,NA,NA,CSAIGNEQYF,TGCAGTGCTATAGGGAACGAGCAGTACTTC
TRBV29-1,TRBJ2-5,NA,NA,CSVEDTWGDLTQYF,TGCAGCGTTGAAGATACGTGGGGAGACTTGACCCAGTACTTC
TRBV10-3,TRBJ1-1,NA,few,CAISDLGGRDTEAFF,TGTGCCATCAGCGATTTGGGGGGACGGGACACTGAAGCTTTCTTT
TRBV4-3,TRBJ2-3,NA,many,CASSQAASTDTQYF,TGCGCCAGCAGCCAAGCGGCCAGCACAGATACGCAGTATTTT
TRBV10-3,TRBJ1-2,NA,NA,CAILDRRRYYGYTF,TGTGCCATTCTTGACAGGCGACGTTACTATGGCTACACCTTC
TRBV5-1,TRBJ2-1,TRBD2,few,CASSSEAGGSADEQFF,TGCGCCAGCAGCTCGGAAGCGGGGGGCTCCGCTGATGAGCAGTTCTTC
TRBV14,TRBJ1-5,NA,NA,CASSQAAVNQPQHF,TGTGCCAGCAGCCAAGCGGCGGTGAATCAGCCCCAGCATTTT
TRBV7-2,TRBJ2-7,NA,NA,CASSLSGASPYEQYF,TGTGCCAGCAGCTTAAGCGGAGCGTCCCCCTACGAGCAGTACTTC
TRBV3-1,TRBJ2-7,NA,few,CASSQEELRQYF,TGTGCCAGCAGCCAAGAGGAGCTTAGGCAGTACTTC
TRBV5-1,TRBJ2-5,NA,NA,CASSSVGRGETQYF,TGCGCCAGCAGTTCGGTCGGGAGAGGAGAGACCCAGTACTTC
TRBV9,TRBJ2-7,NA,few,CASSVAEAGYEQYF,TGTGCCAGCAGCGTAGCGGAGGCAGGCTACGAGCAGTACTTC
TRBV20-1,TRBJ1-6,NA,NA,CSARVWHYRDNSPLHF,TGCAGTGCTAGAGTGTGGCATTATCGGGATAATTCACCCCTCCACTTT
TRBV6-1,TRBJ2-1,TRBD2,few,CASSEGELAGRYGNEQFF,TGTGCCAGCAGTGAAGGGGAGCTAGCGGGGCGATACGGGAATGAGCAGTTCTTC
TRBV5-5,TRBJ2-5,NA,once,CASSSGETQCF,TGTGCCAGCAGCTCAGGGGAGACCCAGTGCTTC
TRBV12-3/TRBV12-4,TRBJ2-1,NA,few,CASSTITPGVFF,TGTGCCAGCAGCACAATAACACCTGGGGTGTTCTTC
TRBV4-3,TRBJ2-1,TRBD1,NA,CASSLGTGGDQFF,TGCGCCAGCAGCCTAGGAACAGGGGGTGATCAGTTCTTC
TRBV10-3,TRBJ2-7,NA,many,CAISEMTGYYEQYF,TGTGCCATCAGTGAGATGACAGGATACTACGAGCAGTACTTC
TRBV6-2/TRBV6-3,TRBJ2-5,NA,few,CASRWGGEETQYF,TGTGCCAGCCGGTGGGGGGGCGAAGAGACCCAGTACTTC
TRBV10-3,TRBJ2-5,NA,NA,CAITVRGLESQETQYF,TGTGCCATCACGGTCCGGGGGCTGGAATCCCAAGAGACCCAGTACTTC
TRBV2,TRBJ2-7,NA,NA,CASSERGVGYEQYF,TGTGCCAGCAGTGAAAGAGGGGTCGGGTACGAGCAGTACTTC
TRBV20-1,TRBJ2-7,NA,many,CSAVGATSSYEQYF,TGCAGTGCAGTGGGGGCTACGAGCTCCTACGAGCAGTACTTC
TRBV29-1,TRBJ2-5,NA,few,CSVSQGTQETQYF,TGCAGCGTCTCACAGGGGACTCAAGAGACCCAGTACTTC
TRBV7-6,TRBJ2-3,NA,NA,CASSSNMADTQYF,TGTGCCAGCAGCTCCAATATGGCAGATACGCAGTATTTT
TRBV5-1,TRBJ2-1,NA,NA,CASSPHRVANNEQFF,TGCGCCAGCAGCCCTCACAGGGTAGCGAACAATGAGCAGTTCTTC
TRBV12-3/TRBV12-4,TRBJ2-1,NA,few,CASSSTLNEQFF,TGTGCCAGCAGTTCGACTCTAAATGAGCAGTTCTTC
TRBV5-1,TRBJ2-5,TRBD2,NA,CASSPAQRGGDETQYF,TGCGCCAGCAGCCCCGCCCAGCGGGGGGGCGATGAGACCCAGTACTTC
TRBV7-3,TRBJ2-2,TRBD2,NA,CASSYGGGPLTQPGELFF,TGTGCCAGCAGCTACGGCGGGGGGCCCCTCACACAACCGGGGGAGCTGTTTTTT
TRBV2,TRBJ2-1,TRBD2,NA,CASVTSGRGNEQFF,TGTGCCAGCGTGACTAGCGGGAGAGGGAATGAGCAGTTCTTC
TRBV10-3,TRBJ1-1,NA,NA,CAASHRDTEAFF,TGTGCCGCCTCTCACAGGGACACTGAAGCTTTCTTT
TRBV5-1,TRBJ1-1,TRBD1,many,CASSGGQGMLNTEAFF,TGCGCCAGCAGCGGAGGACAGGGAATGTTGAACACTGAAGCTTTCTTT
TRBV11-3,TRBJ2-3,NA,few,CASSLGVSATDTQYF,TGTGCCAGCAGCTTAGGTGTTTCAGCGACAGATACGCAGTATTTT
TRBV7-2,TRBJ2-1,TRBD1,many,CASSWTGSSYNEQFF,TGTGCCAGCAGCTGGACAGGGTCCTCCTACAATGAGCAGTTCTTC
TRBV20-1,TRBJ2-1,NA,NA,CSARDKVRNGSSYNEQFF,TGCAGTGCTAGAGATAAAGTTCGGAACGGCAGCTCCTACAATGAGCAGTTCTTC
TRBV6-5,TRBJ1-1,NA,few,CASSYSMGGPEAFF,TGTGCCAGCAGTTACTCGATGGGGGGGCCTGAAGCTTTCTTT
TRBV29-1,TRBJ1-2,NA,many,CSVEARQLNYGYTF,TGCAGCGTTGAAGCGAGGCAGCTGAACTATGGCTACACCTTC
TRBV11-3,TRBJ2-1,NA,few,CASSWWTYNNEQFF,TGTGCCAGCAGCTGGTGGACCTACAACAATGAGCAGTTCTTC
TRBV6-1,TRBJ2-1,NA,few,CASSEFGSSSYNEQFF,TGTGCCAGCAGTGAATTTGGATCGAGCTCCTACAATGAGCAGTTCTTC
TRBV29-1,TRBJ1-1,TRBD1,NA,CIVVPNRGAEAFF,TGCATCGTTGTTCCAAACAGGGGCGCTGAAGCTTTCTTT
TRBV12-3/TRBV12-4,TRBJ2-1,TRBD2,NA,CASRGGGLVGFEQFF,TGTGCCAGCAGGGGGGGGGGACTAGTGGGATTTGAGCAGTTCTTC
TRBV10-3,TRBJ2-3,TRBD2,few,CAISVPQGGIGTDTQYF,TGTGCCATCAGTGTCCCTCAGGGAGGGATTGGCACAGATACGCAGTATTTT
TRBV14,TRBJ2-1,NA,few,CASSPSFTRDNEQFF,TGTGCCAGCAGCCCCTCTTTTACACGCGACAATGAGCAGTTCTTC
TRBV11-3,TRBJ2-3,NA,NA,CASNQRNRPDTQYF,TGTGCCAGTAATCAGCGGAACAGACCGGATACGCAGTATTTT
TRBV20-1,TRBJ2-7,TRBD1,NA,CSVGTGDGGYEQYF,TGCAGTGTGGGGACAGGCGATGGGGGATACGAGCAGTACTTC
TRBV12-3/TRBV12-4,TRBJ2-6,NA,few,CASSLDRDSGANVLTF,TGTGCCAGCAGTTTAGACAGGGACTCTGGGGCCAACGTCCTGACTTTC
TRBV12-3/TRBV12-4,TRBJ2-2,NA,NA,CAGLMSGELFF,TGTGCGGGGCTTATGAGCGGGGAGCTGTTTTTT
TRBV10-3,TRBJ2-3,TRBD2,NA,CAIRATSGITDTQYF,TGTGCCATCAGGGCTACTAGCGGGATAACAGATACGCAGTATTTT